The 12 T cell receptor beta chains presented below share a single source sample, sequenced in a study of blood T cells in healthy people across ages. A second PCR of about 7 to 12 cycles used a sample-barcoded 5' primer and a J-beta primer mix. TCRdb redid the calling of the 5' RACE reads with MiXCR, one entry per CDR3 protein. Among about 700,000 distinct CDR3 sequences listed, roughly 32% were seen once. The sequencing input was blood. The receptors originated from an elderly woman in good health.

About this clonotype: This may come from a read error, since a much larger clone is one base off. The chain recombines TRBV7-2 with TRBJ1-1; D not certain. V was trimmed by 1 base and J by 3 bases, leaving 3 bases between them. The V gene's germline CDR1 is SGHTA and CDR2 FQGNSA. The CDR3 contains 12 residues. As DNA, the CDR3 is TGTGCCAGCAGCTTAGACCACACTGAAGCTTTCTTT. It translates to CASSLDHTEAFF.

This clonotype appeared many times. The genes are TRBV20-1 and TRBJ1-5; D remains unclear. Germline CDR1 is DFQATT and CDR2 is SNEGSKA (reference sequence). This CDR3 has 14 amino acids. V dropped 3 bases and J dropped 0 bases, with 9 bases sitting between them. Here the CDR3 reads CSASPDSSNQPQHF. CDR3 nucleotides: TGCAGTGCTAGCCCTGATAGTAGCAATCAGCCCCAGCATTTT.

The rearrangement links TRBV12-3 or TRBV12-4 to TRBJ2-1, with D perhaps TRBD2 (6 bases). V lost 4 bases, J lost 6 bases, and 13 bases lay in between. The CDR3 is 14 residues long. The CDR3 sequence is CASSSQRVSNEQFF. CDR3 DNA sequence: TGTGCCAGCAGTTCTCAGCGGGTGTCCAATGAGCAGTTCTTC.

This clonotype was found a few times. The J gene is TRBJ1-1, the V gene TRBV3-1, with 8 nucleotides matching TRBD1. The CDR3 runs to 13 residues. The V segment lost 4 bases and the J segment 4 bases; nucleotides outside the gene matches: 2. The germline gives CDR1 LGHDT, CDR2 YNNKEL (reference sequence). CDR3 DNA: TGTGCCAGCAGCCCAGGGGGCTTCACTGAAGCTTTCTTT. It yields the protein CASSPGGFTEAFF.

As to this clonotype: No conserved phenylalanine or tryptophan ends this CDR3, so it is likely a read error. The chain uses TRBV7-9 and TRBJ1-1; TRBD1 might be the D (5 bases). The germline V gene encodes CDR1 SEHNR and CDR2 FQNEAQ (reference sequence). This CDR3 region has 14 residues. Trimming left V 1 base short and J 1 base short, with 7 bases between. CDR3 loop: CASSLGGPNTEAFV. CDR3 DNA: TGTGCCAGCAGCTTAGGGGGACCGAACACTGAAGCTTTCGTT.

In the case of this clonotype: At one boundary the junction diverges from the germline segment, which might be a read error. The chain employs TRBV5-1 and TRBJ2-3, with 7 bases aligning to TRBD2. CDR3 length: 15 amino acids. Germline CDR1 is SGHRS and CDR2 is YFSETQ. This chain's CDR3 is CAGSNGLGNTDTQYF. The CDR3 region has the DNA TGCGCCGGCAGCAATGGACTAGGAAACACAGATACGCAGTATTTT.

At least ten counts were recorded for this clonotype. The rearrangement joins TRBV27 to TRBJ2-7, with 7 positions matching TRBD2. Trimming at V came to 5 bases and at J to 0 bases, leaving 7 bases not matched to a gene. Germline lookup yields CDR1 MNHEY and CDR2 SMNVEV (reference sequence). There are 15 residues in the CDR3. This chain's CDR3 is CASSQRGEFSYEQYF. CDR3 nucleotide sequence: TGTGCCAGCAGTCAACGGGGGGAATTCTCCTACGAGCAGTACTTC.

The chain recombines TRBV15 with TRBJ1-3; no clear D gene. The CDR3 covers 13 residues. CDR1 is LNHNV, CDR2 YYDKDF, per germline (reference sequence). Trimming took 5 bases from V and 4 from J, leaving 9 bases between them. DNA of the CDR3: TGTGCCACCAGCGCAGGAGGAGGAAACACCATATATTTT. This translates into CATSAGGGNTIYF. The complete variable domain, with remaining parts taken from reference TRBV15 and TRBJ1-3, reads DAMVIQNPRYQVTQFGKPVTLSCSQTLNHNVMYWYQQKSSQAPKLLFHYYDKDFNNEADTPDNFQSRRPNTSFCFLDIRSPGLGDTAMYLCATSAGGGNTIYFGEGSWLTVV.

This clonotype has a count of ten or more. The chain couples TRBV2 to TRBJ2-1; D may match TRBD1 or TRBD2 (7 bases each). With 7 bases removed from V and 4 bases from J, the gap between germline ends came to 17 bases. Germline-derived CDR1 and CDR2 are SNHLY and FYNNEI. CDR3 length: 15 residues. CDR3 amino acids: CASKGAGGVYNEQFF. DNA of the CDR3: TGTGCCAGCAAGGGGGCAGGGGGGGTTTACAATGAGCAGTTCTTC. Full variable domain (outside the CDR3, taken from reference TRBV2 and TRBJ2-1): EPEVTQTPSHQVTQMGQEVILRCVPISNHLYFYWYRQILGQKVEFLVSFYNNEISEKSEIFDDQFSVERPDGSNFTLKIRSTKLEDSAMYFCASKGAGGVYNEQFFGPGTRLTVL.

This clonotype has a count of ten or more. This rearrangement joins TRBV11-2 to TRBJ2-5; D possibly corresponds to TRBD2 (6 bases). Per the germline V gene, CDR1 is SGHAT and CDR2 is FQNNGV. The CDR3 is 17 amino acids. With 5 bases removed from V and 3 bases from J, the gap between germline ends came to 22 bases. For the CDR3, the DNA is TGTGCCAGCAGCCCCCGGGTGGGGGGTGGATTAAAAGAGACCCAGTACTTC. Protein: CASSPRVGGGLKETQYF.

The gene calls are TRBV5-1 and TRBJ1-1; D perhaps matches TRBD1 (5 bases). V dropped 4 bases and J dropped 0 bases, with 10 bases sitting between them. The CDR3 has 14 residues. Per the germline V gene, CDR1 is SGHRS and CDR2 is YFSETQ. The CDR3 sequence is CASSRDLLNTEAFF. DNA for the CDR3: TGCGCCAGCAGCCGGGACTTATTGAACACTGAAGCTTTCTTT.

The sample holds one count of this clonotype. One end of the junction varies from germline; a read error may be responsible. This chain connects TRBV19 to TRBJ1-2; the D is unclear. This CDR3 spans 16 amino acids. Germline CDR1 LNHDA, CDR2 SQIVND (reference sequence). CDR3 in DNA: TGTGCCAATAGTATTCGCCAAGGCCATTCACCCTATGGCTACACCTTC. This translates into CANSIRQGHSPYGYTF.